These T cell receptor beta chains were read from a single sample in a study of blood T cell repertoires in COVID-19. Sequencing was performed with immunoSEQ multiplex PCR; in TCRdb, only in-frame clones are kept and a portion is missing. This sample has some 120,000 clones; roughly 90% occur once, and the top ten carry less than 8%. Material: peripheral blood. These receptors originate from a man aged 50 to 59 with acute or convalescent COVID-19. CDR3s include the opening cysteine and the closing phenylalanine or tryptophan. Each record gives: J gene, D gene, clone size, V gene, CDR3 protein, CDR3 DNA. A D gene is named only where the DNA matches it firmly. Rows give clone size only sometimes, using once, few, many, or a class for an expanded clone.

J: TRBJ1-1; D: NA; size: NA; V: TRBV5-1; CDR3: CASKREMNTEAFF; DNA: TGCGCCAGCAAACGAGAAATGAACACTGAAGCTTTCTTT
J: TRBJ2-3; D: NA; size: once; V: TRBV6-4; CDR3: CASRRDFGDTQYF; DNA: TGTGCCAGCAGACGGGACTTCGGAGATACGCAGTATTTT
J: TRBJ2-5; D: NA; size: NA; V: TRBV7-9; CDR3: CASSLVVNGRAGETQYF; DNA: TGTGCCAGCAGCTTAGTGGTAAACGGGAGAGCAGGGGAGACCCAGTACTTC
J: TRBJ1-5; D: NA; size: NA; V: TRBV1; CDR3: CTSSQEECNQPQHF; DNA: TGCACCAGCAGCCAAGAGGAGTGCAATCAGCCCCAGCATTTT
J: TRBJ1-1; D: NA; size: NA; V: TRBV7-2; CDR3: CATSPGGTTEAFF; DNA: TGTGCCACCTCCCCGGGTGGCACCACTGAAGCTTTCTTT
J: TRBJ1-2; D: NA; size: NA; V: TRBV30; CDR3: CALSPGYTF; DNA: TGTGCACTGTCCCCAGGCTACACCTTC
J: TRBJ2-3; D: NA; size: once; V: TRBV7-2; CDR3: CASSLRVVLSTDTQYF; DNA: TGTGCCAGCAGCTTGAGGGTTGTCTTGAGCACAGATACGCAGTATTTT
J: TRBJ2-6; D: NA; size: NA; V: TRBV12-3/TRBV12-4; CDR3: CASSRSGANVLTF; DNA: TGTGCCAGCAGTCGCTCTGGGGCCAACGTCCTGACTTTC
J: TRBJ2-7; D: TRBD1; size: once; V: TRBV19; CDR3: CASSINAGTGLYF; DNA: TGTGCCAGTAGTATAAACGCAGGGACAGGGCTTTACTTC
J: TRBJ2-7; D: NA; size: once; V: TRBV6-5; CDR3: CASSYGGLYSYGQYF; DNA: TGTGCCAGCAGTTACGGGGGACTGTACTCCTACGGGCAGTACTTC
J: TRBJ1-2; D: NA; size: NA; V: TRBV27; CDR3: CASKAGRSGYTF; DNA: TGTGCCAGCAAGGCGGGTCGATCTGGCTACACCTTC
J: TRBJ2-1; D: NA; size: NA; V: TRBV13; CDR3: CASSFRLLSSSYNEQFF; DNA: TGTGCCAGCAGCTTCCGACTCCTTTCTTCCTCCTACAATGAGCAGTTCTTC
J: TRBJ2-2; D: TRBD2; size: many; V: TRBV5-4; CDR3: CASSLGTSGRDTGELFF; DNA: TGTGCCAGCAGCTTGGGTACTAGCGGGAGAGATACCGGGGAGCTGTTTTTT
J: TRBJ1-4; D: TRBD1; size: NA; V: TRBV7-9; CDR3: CASSPLGTDKKKLFF; DNA: TGTGCCAGCAGCCCCTTGGGGACAGACAAGAAAAAACTGTTTTTT
J: TRBJ2-1; D: NA; size: few; V: TRBV5-1; CDR3: CASSSPLDSRNEQFF; DNA: TGCGCCAGCAGCTCCCCCCTGGATAGCCGGAATGAGCAGTTCTTC
J: TRBJ1-1; D: TRBD1; size: few; V: TRBV30; CDR3: CAWSDPAGGETEAFF; DNA: TGTGCCTGGAGTGATCCTGCAGGGGGCGAAACTGAAGCTTTCTTT
J: TRBJ1-2; D: NA; size: NA; V: TRBV5-8; CDR3: CASSLEGGANYGYTF; DNA: TGTGCCAGCAGCTTGGAAGGGGGAGCTAACTATGGCTACACCTTC
J: TRBJ1-1; D: NA; size: NA; V: TRBV7-2; CDR3: CASRFRWAMNTEAFF; DNA: TGTGCCAGCAGGTTTAGGTGGGCCATGAACACTGAAGCTTTCTTT
J: TRBJ2-5; D: NA; size: NA; V: TRBV20-1; CDR3: CSAPFQETQYF; DNA: TGCAGTGCTCCCTTCCAAGAGACCCAGTACTTC
J: TRBJ2-7; D: NA; size: few; V: TRBV5-1; CDR3: CASSLDRRNSYEQYF; DNA: TGCGCCAGCAGCTTGGACAGGCGGAACTCCTACGAGCAGTACTTC